This T cell receptor beta chain is from a study of cytomegalovirus exposure and HLA in healthy donors. As regards this clone: The antigen remains undetermined.

Study outcomes and limitations: Among TCR sequences, most were rare, though some public TCRs appeared in many donors. In a later analysis, a missense DCLRE1C variant was linked to TCR beta V- and J-gene trimming. Further analysis, carried out later, found HLA-associated TCR beta chains more clonally expanded than equally common other chains.

The PCR had 60 Vbeta and 13 Jbeta primers. Measured with immunoSEQ multiplex PCR; TCRdb has only the in-frame clones, and not every one. Seen here are 200,000 to 250,000 clones, approximately 79% observed once, and the top ten hold about 1.7%. V trimming: 4 bases; J trimming: 3 bases; junction bases outside the gene matches: 6. From germline, CDR1 is SGHRS and CDR2 YFSETQ. The length of the CDR3 is 15 residues. Sequencing was done on a sample of PBMCs. The receptor was isolated from a man between 50 and 59 years old in good health and CMV-seronegative. This sequence joins TRBV5-1 and TRBJ2-3; 9 nucleotides agree with TRBD1. CDR3 in DNA: TGCGCCAGCAGCACATTACAGGGGGCGACAGATACGCAGTATTTT. It yields the protein CASSTLQGATDTQYF.